The rows below give T cell receptor beta chains drawn from one sample of a study of OX40 agonist ivuxolimab in advanced cancers. Sequenced by immunoSEQ multiplex PCR; TCRdb stores in-frame clones only, minus some. The sample carries tens of thousands of clones, roughly 86% recorded once. The sequencing used CD4+ or CD8+ T cells sorted from blood, collected in a trial of the OX40 agonist ivuxolimab. The source of these receptors is an adult with an advanced solid tumor such as melanoma, head and neck, liver or kidney cancer. Each CDR3 is given with its conserved first and last residue. A D gene is named only where the DNA matches it firmly. A clone size is listed for some rows: how often the clone was seen (once, few, many), or a class if it is expanded.

d_call	v_call	clone_size	j_call	cdr3_aa	cdr3_nt
NA	TRBV9	once	TRBJ2-3	CASSVYGPQRADTQYF	TGTGCCAGCAGCGTCTATGGCCCTCAAAGGGCAGATACGCAGTATTTT
NA	TRBV11-2	NA	TRBJ2-4	CASSVKPPEFFGDKNIQYF	TGTGCCAGCAGCGTAAAACCCCCCGAATTCTTCGGGGACAAAAACATTCAGTACTTC
NA	TRBV6-1	once	TRBJ1-2	CASSESRGGTYYGYTF	TGTGCCAGCAGTGAAAGCAGAGGAGGAACATACTATGGCTACACCTTC
NA	TRBV21-1	NA	TRBJ2-7	CASSKKRGRQGGDEQYF	TGTGCCAGCAGCAAAAAAAGGGGCCGGCAGGGTGGCGACGAGCAGTACTTC
TRBD1	TRBV5-4	NA	TRBJ1-1	CASSLEQGRGTEAFF	TGTGCCAGCAGCTTGGAACAGGGGCGGGGGACTGAAGCTTTCTTT
NA	TRBV5-1	NA	TRBJ2-2	CASSLWGFNTGELFF	TGCGCCAGCAGCTTGTGGGGGTTTAACACCGGGGAGCTGTTTTTT
TRBD1	TRBV29-1	once	TRBJ2-5	CSGGQGQETQYF	TGCAGCGGCGGACAGGGCCAAGAGACCCAGTACTTC
NA	TRBV27	NA	TRBJ1-3	CASSLGSGNTIYF	TGTGCCAGCAGTTTAGGGTCGGGAAACACCATATATTTT
NA	TRBV5-5	NA	TRBJ1-1	CASDLMGMNTEAFF	TGTGCCAGCGATTTAATGGGGATGAACACTGAAGCTTTCTTT
TRBD1	TRBV5-5	NA	TRBJ2-7	CASSGGTGGLDEQYF	TGTGCCAGCAGCGGCGGGACAGGGGGCTTGGACGAGCAGTACTTC
NA	TRBV6-5	NA	TRBJ1-2	CASSLTGLGGYTF	TGTGCCAGCAGTCTCACAGGGTTGGGGGGCTACACCTTC
TRBD1	TRBV19	NA	TRBJ1-1	CASKQGVGTEAFF	TGTGCCAGCAAACAGGGGGTGGGCACTGAAGCTTTCTTT
NA	TRBV6-5	NA	TRBJ2-1	CASSYVPYNEQFF	TGTGCCAGCAGTTACGTCCCTTACAATGAGCAGTTCTTC
NA	TRBV6-5	NA	TRBJ1-5	CASGLGNQPQHF	TGTGCCAGCGGCCTCGGCAATCAGCCCCAGCATTTT
NA	TRBV4-1	NA	TRBJ1-6	CASSQDWVNSPLHF	TGCGCCAGCAGCCAAGATTGGGTCAATTCACCCCTCCACTTT
NA	TRBV6-5	NA	TRBJ2-5	CASRNWDKETQYF	TGTGCCAGCAGAAACTGGGACAAAGAGACCCAGTACTTC
NA	TRBV9	NA	TRBJ2-5	CASSVVAGAQETQYF	TGTGCCAGCAGCGTAGTTGCGGGGGCCCAAGAGACCCAGTACTTC
NA	TRBV27	NA	TRBJ1-1	CASSPQQILNTEAFF	TGTGCCAGCAGTCCTCAACAGATACTGAACACTGAAGCTTTCTTT
NA	TRBV5-1	NA	TRBJ2-7	CASSLGGTYEQYF	TGCGCCAGCAGCTTGGGTGGGACCTACGAGCAGTACTTC
TRBD1	TRBV28	NA	TRBJ2-5	CASSSTGEETQYF	TGTGCCAGCAGTTCGACAGGGGAGGAGACCCAGTACTTC
NA	TRBV9	NA	TRBJ1-3	CASSVNAPGNTIYF	TGTGCCAGCAGCGTTAACGCTCCTGGAAACACCATATATTTT
NA	TRBV5-1	NA	TRBJ2-5	CASSLGPTTYQETQYF	TGCGCCAGCAGCTTGGGACCCACAACATACCAAGAGACCCAGTACTTC
NA	TRBV9	NA	TRBJ2-2	CASSPRLGAGELFF	TGTGCCAGCAGCCCCCGTTTGGGTGCCGGGGAGCTGTTTTTT
NA	TRBV6-6	NA	TRBJ1-1	CASSLANDEAFF	TGTGCCAGCAGTTTGGCAAATGATGAAGCTTTCTTT
TRBD2	TRBV6-6	NA	TRBJ2-5	CASSYRRAGGQETQYF	TGTGCCAGCAGTTACCGACGAGCGGGGGGACAAGAGACCCAGTACTTC
NA	TRBV6-1	medium-sized	TRBJ1-2	CASSELGLNNYGYTF	TGTGCCAGCAGTGAACTGGGACTGAATAACTATGGCTACACCTTC
TRBD2	TRBV4-1	NA	TRBJ2-1	CASSQVGLAGGNEQFF	TGCGCCAGCAGCCAAGTGGGGCTAGCGGGAGGTAATGAGCAGTTCTTC
TRBD2	TRBV15	NA	TRBJ2-1	CATSSGTSGQEQFF	TGTGCCACCAGCAGCGGGACTAGCGGGCAAGAGCAGTTCTTC
NA	TRBV9	NA	TRBJ1-1	CASSVGDGTEAFF	TGTGCCAGCAGCGTAGGGGACGGCACTGAAGCTTTCTTT
NA	TRBV7-9	NA	TRBJ1-3	CASSTVSGQGNTIYF	TGTGCCAGCAGCACAGTTAGCGGCCAAGGAAACACCATATATTTT
TRBD2	TRBV30	NA	TRBJ2-3	CAWTSGRAEQYF	TGTGCCTGGACTAGCGGGAGGGCCGAACAGTATTTT
TRBD1	TRBV5-4	few	TRBJ2-7	CASSSKGTGLMEQYF	TGTGCCAGCAGCTCCAAAGGGACAGGGTTAATGGAGCAGTACTTC
TRBD2	TRBV5-6	once	TRBJ2-7	CASRSAGTSGSTDPYEQYF	TGTGCCAGCAGAAGCGCCGGGACTAGCGGGAGTACGGATCCCTACGAGCAGTACTTC
TRBD1	TRBV5-5	NA	TRBJ1-2	CASSLVDRGKLGYTF	TGTGCCAGCAGCTTAGTCGACAGGGGCAAATTGGGCTACACCTTC
NA	TRBV27	NA	TRBJ2-7	CASRRAGFGRYEQYF	TGTGCCAGCCGCCGCGCGGGGTTCGGTCGGTACGAGCAGTACTTC
NA	TRBV27	NA	TRBJ1-2	CASSLSQGANGYTF	TGTGCCAGCAGTTTATCACAGGGAGCGAATGGCTACACCTTC
NA	TRBV7-7	NA	TRBJ1-1	CARRPVRRAGDMDTEAFF	TGTGCCAGGAGGCCAGTTCGAAGGGCCGGGGATATGGACACTGAAGCTTTCTTT
TRBD1	TRBV5-1	NA	TRBJ2-6	CASSFQDSRTGEASSGANVLTF	TGCGCCAGCAGCTTCCAAGACTCTAGGACAGGGGAGGCGAGCTCTGGGGCCAACGTCCTGACTTTC
NA	TRBV7-8	NA	TRBJ1-1	CASSLPPFTEAFF	TGTGCCAGCAGCTTACCACCGTTCACTGAAGCTTTCTTT
TRBD1	TRBV10-3	NA	TRBJ1-2	CAISEGDSANYGYTF	TGTGCCATCAGTGAGGGGGACAGCGCTAACTATGGCTACACCTTC
NA	TRBV4-1	once	TRBJ2-3	CASSQPGDTQYF	TGCGCCAGCAGCCAACCCGGCGATACGCAGTATTTT
TRBD2	TRBV5-1	NA	TRBJ2-1	CASSLLGAGVYNEQFF	TGCGCCAGCAGCTTACTTGGAGCGGGGGTTTACAATGAGCAGTTCTTC
TRBD2	TRBV7-3	many	TRBJ2-1	CASSRSSGASYNEQFF	TGTGCCAGCAGCCGATCGAGCGGGGCCTCCTACAATGAGCAGTTCTTC
NA	TRBV2	NA	TRBJ1-1	CASSELEAFF	TGTGCCAGCAGTGAACTCGAGGCTTTCTTT
TRBD1	TRBV7-8	few	TRBJ1-1	CASSFGTGALLNTEAFF	TGTGCCAGCAGCTTCGGGACAGGGGCTCTGTTGAACACTGAAGCTTTCTTT
TRBD2	TRBV7-2	NA	TRBJ2-3	CASSLDGLGRGVSDTQYF	TGTGCCAGCAGCTTAGATGGTCTCGGGCGGGGGGTTTCAGATACGCAGTATTTT
NA	TRBV10-3	NA	TRBJ2-5	CAISEGTTLHGETQYF	TGTGCCATCAGTGAGGGGACAACTCTTCACGGAGAGACCCAGTACTTC
NA	TRBV6-5	NA	TRBJ2-5	CASSYGIGAVGETQYF	TGTGCCAGCAGTTATGGGATTGGGGCGGTAGGTGAGACCCAGTACTTC
TRBD2	TRBV5-1	NA	TRBJ2-5	CASSSPASGRGALGETQYF	TGCGCCAGCAGCTCCCCGGCTAGCGGGAGAGGGGCGTTGGGAGAGACCCAGTACTTC